This T cell receptor (beta chain) was found in a study of graft-versus-host responses after intestinal transplantation. Looking at the study overall: Every recipient underwent anti-thymocyte globulin induction, then tacrolimus and steroids for roughly three years.

The study's findings and limits: Declines in HvG clones occurring early post-transplant were associated with peak circulating GvH clone levels.

Measured with immunoSEQ multiplex PCR; TCRdb has only the in-frame clones, and not every one. The table includes roughly 110,000 clones, approximately 90% detected once. In the case of this clone: The antigen is undetermined.

Trimming removed 6 bases at V and 2 bases at J, with 13 bases between. The germline V gene has CDR1 SNHLY and CDR2 FYNNEI. CDR3 length equals 14 residues. The source material was unstimulated CD4+ T cells sorted from spleen or lymph node cells, sampled before transplant. This receptor was taken from a human donor who was the organ donor for an intestinal transplant. The genes are TRBV2 and TRBJ1-1; D perhaps matches TRBD1 (5 bases). CDR3 DNA: TGTGCCAGCAGAGTATATGGACATAACACTGAAGCTTTCTTT. This codes for CASRVYGHNTEAFF.